A selection of T cell receptor beta chains follows, all from one sample in a study of blood T cell repertoires in COVID-19. TCRdb's table, derived via immunoSEQ multiplex PCR, lists solely in-frame clones and lacks some. The repertoire holds about 180,000 clones, with 70% to 90% as singletons. Sequenced sample: peripheral blood. The origin of the receptors is a man between 50 and 59 years old with active or convalescent COVID-19. CDR3s include the opening cysteine and the closing phenylalanine or tryptophan. The order of the fields is V gene, CDR3 length, clone size, J gene, D gene, CDR3 protein, CDR3 DNA. D genes are given only for firm matches. The size field is filled for only some rows; it gives once, few, many or a size class.

TRBV28	12	-	TRBJ1-2	TRBD1	CASRGTGEGYTF	TGTGCCAGCAGGGGGACAGGGGAGGGCTACACCTTC
TRBV30	15	-	TRBJ1-2	TRBD1	CAWSDIPQGAHGYTF	TGTGCCTGGAGTGATATCCCACAGGGGGCGCATGGCTACACCTTC
TRBV6-5	14	few	TRBJ2-7	TRBD1	CASSFRTGPYEQYF	TGTGCCAGCAGTTTCCGGACAGGGCCCTACGAGCAGTACTTC
TRBV28	13	-	TRBJ2-7	-	CASSPTGTYEQYF	TGTGCCAGCAGCCCAACAGGGACCTACGAGCAGTACTTC
TRBV6-1	16	-	TRBJ1-2	-	CASSESRVSGDYGYTF	TGTGCCAGCAGTGAATCAAGGGTCTCCGGGGACTATGGCTACACCTTC
TRBV3-1/TRBV3-2	13	-	TRBJ1-1	TRBD1	CASSRGGADEAFF	TGTGCCAGCAGCCGAGGGGGCGCGGATGAAGCTTTCTTT
TRBV5-4	13	-	TRBJ2-3	-	CASSFTGTPTQYF	TGTGCCAGCAGCTTTACAGGGACGCCTACGCAGTATTTT
TRBV30	12	-	TRBJ1-2	-	CAWSQQTGGYTF	TGTGCCTGGAGCCAACAGACAGGAGGCTACACCTTC
TRBV7-9	15	-	TRBJ2-5	TRBD1	CASSLQGAPQETQYF	TGTGCCAGCAGCCTTCAGGGGGCCCCCCAAGAGACCCAGTACTTC
TRBV11-2	13	-	TRBJ1-5	-	CASSYTGTQPQHF	TGTGCCAGCAGCTACACAGGAACTCAGCCCCAGCATTTT
TRBV28	14	-	TRBJ2-5	-	CASSLAGLQETQYF	TGTGCCAGCAGTTTAGCGGGGCTTCAAGAGACCCAGTACTTC
TRBV4-2	17	-	TRBJ1-4	TRBD1	CASSQGTGDLTNEKLFF	TGTGCCAGCAGCCAAGGGACAGGGGACCTAACTAATGAAAAACTGTTTTTT
TRBV11-2	13	-	TRBJ2-7	-	CASSLGLAYEQYF	TGTGCCAGCAGCTTAGGGCTAGCCTACGAGCAGTACTTC
TRBV3-1/TRBV3-2	16	-	TRBJ1-3	TRBD1	CASSRVGQGAGNTIYF	TGTGCCAGCAGCCGCGTGGGACAGGGAGCCGGAAACACCATATATTTT
TRBV5-1	15	-	TRBJ2-1	-	CASSLEQGEYNEQFF	TGCGCCAGCAGCTTGGAACAGGGCGAATACAATGAGCAGTTCTTC